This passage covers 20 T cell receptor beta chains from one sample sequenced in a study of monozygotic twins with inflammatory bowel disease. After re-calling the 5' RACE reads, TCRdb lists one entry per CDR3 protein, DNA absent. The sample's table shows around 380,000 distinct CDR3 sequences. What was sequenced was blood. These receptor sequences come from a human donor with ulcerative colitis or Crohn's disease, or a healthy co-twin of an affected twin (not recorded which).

The CDR3 spells CSARELAGGFYEQYF. V usage is TRBV20-1 and J usage is TRBJ2-7; TCRdb gives TRBD2 as the D gene, but with no DNA this cannot be confirmed. The length of the CDR3 is 15 residues. Germline CDR1 reads DFQATT; CDR2 reads SNEGSKA (reference sequence).

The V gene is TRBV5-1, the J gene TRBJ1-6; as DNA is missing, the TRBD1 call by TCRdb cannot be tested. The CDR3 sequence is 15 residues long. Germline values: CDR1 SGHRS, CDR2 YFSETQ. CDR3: CASSYGQTLNSPLHF.

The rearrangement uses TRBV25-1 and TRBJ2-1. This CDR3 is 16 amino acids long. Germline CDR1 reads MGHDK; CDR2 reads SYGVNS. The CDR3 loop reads CASSDLRGSSYNEQFF.

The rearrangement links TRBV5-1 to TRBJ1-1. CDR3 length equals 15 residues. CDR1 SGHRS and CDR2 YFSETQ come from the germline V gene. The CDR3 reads CASRLRQEGITEAFF.

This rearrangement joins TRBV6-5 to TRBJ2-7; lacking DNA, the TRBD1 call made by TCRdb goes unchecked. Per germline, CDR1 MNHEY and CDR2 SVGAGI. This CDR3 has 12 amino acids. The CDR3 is CASSYGADEQYF.

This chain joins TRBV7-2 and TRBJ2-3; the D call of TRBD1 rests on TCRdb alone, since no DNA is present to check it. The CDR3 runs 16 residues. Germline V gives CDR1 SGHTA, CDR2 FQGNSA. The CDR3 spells CASSLKGSGGRDTQYF.

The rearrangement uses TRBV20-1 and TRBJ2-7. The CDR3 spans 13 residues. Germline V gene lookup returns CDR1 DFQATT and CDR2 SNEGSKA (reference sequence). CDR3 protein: CSARKASSYEQYF.

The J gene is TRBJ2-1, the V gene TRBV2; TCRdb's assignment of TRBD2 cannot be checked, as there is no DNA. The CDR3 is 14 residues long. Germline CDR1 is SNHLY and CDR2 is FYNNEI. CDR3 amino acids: CASKPGLVYNEQFF.

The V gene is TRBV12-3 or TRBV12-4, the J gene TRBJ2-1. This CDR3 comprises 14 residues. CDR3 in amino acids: CASRAGSSYNEQFF.

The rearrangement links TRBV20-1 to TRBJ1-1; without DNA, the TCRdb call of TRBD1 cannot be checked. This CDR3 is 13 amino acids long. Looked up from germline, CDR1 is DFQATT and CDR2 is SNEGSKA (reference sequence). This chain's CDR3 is CSARKTGDTEAFF.

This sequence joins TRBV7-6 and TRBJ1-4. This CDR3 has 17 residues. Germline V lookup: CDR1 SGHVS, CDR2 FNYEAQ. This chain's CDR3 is CASSSRTATATNEKLFF.

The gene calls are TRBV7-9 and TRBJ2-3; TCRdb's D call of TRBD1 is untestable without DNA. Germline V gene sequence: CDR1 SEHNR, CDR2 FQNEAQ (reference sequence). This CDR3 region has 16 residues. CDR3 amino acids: CASSLVLRSHGDTQYF.

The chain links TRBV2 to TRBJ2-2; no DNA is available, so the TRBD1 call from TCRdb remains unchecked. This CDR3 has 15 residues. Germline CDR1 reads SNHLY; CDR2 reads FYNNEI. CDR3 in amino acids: CASSEVDSGTGELFF.

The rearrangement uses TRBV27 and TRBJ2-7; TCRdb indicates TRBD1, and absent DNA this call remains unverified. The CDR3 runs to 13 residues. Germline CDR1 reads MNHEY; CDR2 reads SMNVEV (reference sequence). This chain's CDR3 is CASWTGGSYEQYF.

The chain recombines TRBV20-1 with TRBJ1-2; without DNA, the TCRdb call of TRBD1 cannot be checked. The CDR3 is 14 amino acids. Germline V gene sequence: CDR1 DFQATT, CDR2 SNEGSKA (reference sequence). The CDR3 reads CSATGTGGGYGYTF.

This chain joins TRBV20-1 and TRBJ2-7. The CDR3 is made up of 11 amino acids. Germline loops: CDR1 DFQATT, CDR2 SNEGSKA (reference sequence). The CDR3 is CSAILPYEQYF.

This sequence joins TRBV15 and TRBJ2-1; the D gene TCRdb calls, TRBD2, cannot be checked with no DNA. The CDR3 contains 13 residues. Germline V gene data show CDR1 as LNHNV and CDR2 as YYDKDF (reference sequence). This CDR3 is CATSILADNEQFF.

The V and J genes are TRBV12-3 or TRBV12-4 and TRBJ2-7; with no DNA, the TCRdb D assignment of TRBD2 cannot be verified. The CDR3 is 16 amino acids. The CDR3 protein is CASSLAPSGRAYEQYF.

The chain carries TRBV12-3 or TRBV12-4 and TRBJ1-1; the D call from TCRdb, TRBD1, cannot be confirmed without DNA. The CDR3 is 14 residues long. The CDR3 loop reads CASSATGWGTEAFF.

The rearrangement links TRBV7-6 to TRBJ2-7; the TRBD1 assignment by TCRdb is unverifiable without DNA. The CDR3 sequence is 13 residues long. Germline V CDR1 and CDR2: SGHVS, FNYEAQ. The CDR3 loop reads CASSPGVSLEQYF.